The 20 T cell receptor beta chains listed next were all sequenced from one sample in a study of tumor and adjacent non-tumor tissue in lung cancer. TCRbeta libraries were built with three rounds of nested PCR, modified from ARM-PCR. TCRdb re-derived calls from the multiplex PCR reads in MiXCR, one entry per CDR3 protein. The sample contains more than 35,000 distinct CDR3 sequences, roughly 62% of which appear only once. No cell sorting was done before RNA was extracted from the tissue. This non-tumor lung sample came from over 3 cm beyond the tumor edge. The sequencing input was distant non-tumor lung tissue. All receptors come from a woman aged 35 to 49 with non-small cell lung cancer.

With respect to this clonotype: A read error may produce the germline difference seen at one junction end. The chain couples TRBV7-3 to TRBJ2-7, with D possibly TRBD1 on 5 matching bases. The CDR3 has 15 residues. CDR1 and CDR2 (germline): SGHTA, FQGTGA. The CDR3 loop reads CASSLYQGSSYEQYF. The CDR3 DNA is TGTGCCAGCAGCTTATATCAGGGAAGCTCCTACGAGCAATACTTC. Variable domain in full (rest from reference TRBV7-3 and TRBJ2-7): GAGVSQTPSNKVTEKGKYVELRCDPISGHTALYWYRQSLGQGPEFLIYFQGTGAADDSGLPNDRFFAVRPEGSVSTLKIQRTERGDSAVYLCASSLYQGSSYEQYFGPGTRLTVT.

Concerning this clonotype: The CDR3 carries no conserved terminal phenylalanine or tryptophan, so it likely arises from a read error. The gene calls are TRBV5-6 and TRBJ1-4; D is ambiguous. Germline assignment: CDR1 SGHDT and CDR2 YYEEEE. The CDR3 totals 13 residues. Trimming cost V 2 bases and J 10 bases, with 12 bases left between them. This chain's CDR3 is CASSLRTAGKLFL. The CDR3 DNA is TGTGCCAGCAGCTTAAGGACGGCTGGAAAACTGTTTCTT.

On this clonotype itself: One base away lies a much larger clone, so this may be a sequencing read error. V is TRBV1 and J is TRBJ2-2; the D call TRBD1 from the table was never checked on the DNA. TRBV1 is flagged as a pseudogene. The CDR3 extends over 13 amino acids. In DNA form, the CDR3 reads TGCACCGGCATTAGGGGGGGCCCCGGGGAGCTGTTTTTT. As protein: CTGIRGGPGELFF.

This clonotype came up once. Given a much more abundant clone one base away, this may be a read error. V usage is TRBV30 and J usage is TRBJ2-1; D unclear. Germline CDR1 GTSNPN, CDR2 SVGIG (reference sequence). Trimming shortened V by 5 bases and J by 9 bases, and 8 bases separated the two germline ends. The CDR3 consists of 10 residues. This CDR3 reads CAWGHSEQFF. CDR3 coding DNA: TGTGCCTGGGGTCACAGTGAGCAGTTCTTC.

This clonotype was recorded many times. The chain couples TRBV12-3 or TRBV12-4 to TRBJ1-6; no firm D call. The CDR3 consists of 14 residues. With 6 bases removed from V and 10 bases from J, the gap between germline ends came to 16 bases. CDR3 bases: TGTGCCAGCAGCTCGGTGAGGACCGGCTCACCCCTCCACTTT. Translated, it gives CASSSVRTGSPLHF.

In regard to this clonotype: Compared with germline, one end of the junction differs, possibly owing to a read error. V gene TRBV6-6 combines with J gene TRBJ2-3; 11 nucleotides match TRBD2. Per the germline V gene, CDR1 is MNHNY and CDR2 is SVGAGI (reference sequence). This CDR3 has 20 amino acids. CDR3 DNA: TGTACCAGCAGTTACAGAGGGACTAGCGGTCCCGGGCTGAGCACAGATACGCAGTATTTT. As protein: CTSSYRGTSGPGLSTDTQYF.

DNA for the CDR3: TGTGCCGGCGCTAAAGCCGTGACCAGTAACGGTAATGAGCAGTTCTTC. This gives the protein CAGAKAVTSNGNEQFF. The rearrangement links TRBV12-3 or TRBV12-4 to TRBJ2-1; D unclear. The CDR3 is 16 amino acids. With 11 bases removed from V and 7 bases from J, the gap between germline ends came to 27 bases.

Worth noting for this clonotype: A read error may be the cause here, since a much bigger clone is one base away. The chain has TRBV7-8 and TRBJ2-2; weak D call: TRBD1 (7 bases). CDR1 and CDR2 from the germline V gene are SGHVS and FQNEAQ. This CDR3 region has 15 residues. The CDR3 DNA reads as TGTGCCAGCATCTTAAGGCAGGGGGGAACCGGGGAGCTGTTTTTT. It translates to CASILRQGGTGELFF.

Concerning this clonotype itself: A much larger clonotype is one base distant, so this may be a read error. V gene TRBV20-1 combines with J gene TRBJ2-6; 7 bases agree with TRBD2. CDR1 is DFQATT and CDR2 is SNEGSKA in the germline V gene (reference sequence). The CDR3 is 16 residues long. CDR3 coding DNA: TGCAGTGCTAGGGCTAGCGGACGCTCTGGGGCCAAGGTCCTGACTTTC. Its protein is CSARASGRSGAKVLTF.

To note about this clonotype: Just one base apart from a much larger clone, this may be a read error. The chain carries TRBV20-1 and TRBJ2-3, with 8 bases aligning to TRBD2. This CDR3 comprises 14 residues. Germline CDR1 and CDR2: DFQATT and SNEGSKA (reference sequence). CDR3 in amino acids: CNAPASGSTDTQYF. CDR3 nucleotide sequence: TGCAATGCTCCTGCTAGCGGGAGCACAGATACGCAGTATTTT.

To note about this clonotype: A much larger clone lies a single base off, so this may be a read error. V and J are TRBV20-1 and TRBJ2-3; 7 nucleotides line up with TRBD2. The CDR3 is 15 amino acids. CDR1 is DFQATT and CDR2 is SNEGSKA in the germline V gene (reference sequence). CDR3 loop: CSAHRLAASKDTQYF. The CDR3 DNA is TGCAGTGCCCATAGACTAGCAGCTAGCAAAGATACGCAGTATTTT.

J is TRBJ1-1 and V is TRBV6-5; D is perhaps TRBD1 (5 bases). The CDR3 totals 14 residues. Germline values: CDR1 MNHEY, CDR2 SVGAGI. CDR3 sequence: CGSSSLGRDAEAFF. The CDR3 DNA is TGTGGTAGCAGCAGCCTGGGACGGGACGCTGAAGCTTTCTTT.

In its sample, this clonotype was seen many times. The chain is built from TRBV7-8 and TRBJ2-7; D may match TRBD1 or TRBD2 (7 bases each). From germline, CDR1 is SGHVS and CDR2 FQNEAQ. The CDR3 consists of 15 residues. The V end lost 5 bases, the J end lost 4 bases, and 18 bases lay between the germline ends. The CDR3 nucleotides read TGTGCCAGCAGCGCATTCAGGGGGAGGGCTTACGAGCAGTACTTC. Its protein is CASSAFRGRAYEQYF.

The J gene is TRBJ2-5, the V gene TRBV9, with no clear D. This CDR3 contains 14 residues. V was shortened by 1 base and J by 5 bases, with 12 bases between the two germline ends. The germline gives CDR1 SGDLS, CDR2 YYNGEE. The CDR3 sequence is CASSVSHGQETQYF. CDR3 DNA: TGTGCCAGCAGCGTATCCCATGGCCAGGAGACCCAGTACTTC.

Concerning this clonotype itself: The missing conserved phenylalanine or tryptophan at the end of this CDR3 makes a read error likely. The rearrangement uses TRBV7-9 and TRBJ2-1; TRBD2 aligns across 11 bases. Germline V gene data show CDR1 as SEHNR and CDR2 as FQNEAQ (reference sequence). This CDR3 comprises 17 residues. After removal of 8 bases from V and 2 bases from J, the junction contained 11 bases not matched to a gene. The CDR3 sequence is CASCPSLAGGPYNEQFL. DNA of the CDR3: TGTGCCAGCTGCCCATCCTTAGCGGGGGGGCCCTACAATGAGCAGTTCTTA.

On this clonotype itself: A read error may explain this, as a much larger clone is one base away. The V gene is TRBV20-1, the J gene TRBJ2-2; possible D gene TRBD1, 5 bases. The CDR3 is 13 residues long. Per germline, CDR1 DFQATT and CDR2 SNEGSKA (reference sequence). This CDR3 reads CSAPRQTTEELFF. In nucleotides, the CDR3 is TGCAGTGCTCCTAGACAGACAACCGAGGAGCTGTTTTTT.

To note about this clonotype: The junction differs from germline at one of its ends, possibly a read error. The J gene is TRBJ1-3, the V gene TRBV11-2, with D possibly being TRBD1 (5 bases). Per the germline V gene, CDR1 is SGHAT and CDR2 is FQNNGV. There are 13 residues in the CDR3. CDR3 in amino acids: CASSRGSGSTIYF. CDR3 coding DNA: TGTGCCAGCAGCAGGGGCTCTGGAAGCACCATATATTTT.

A note on this clonotype: This could be a read error, since a much larger clone is one nucleotide away. V and J are TRBV14 and TRBJ2-7; D is perhaps TRBD2 (6 bases). Germline CDR1 is SGHDN and CDR2 is FVKESK. The CDR3 is 15 residues long. DNA for the CDR3: TGTGCCAGCAGCCAACTCTTTCTTGGTCGGACTATAGTTATTTTC. It is translated as CASSQLFLGRTIVIF.

A note on this clonotype: At one end, the junction sequence differs from germline, possibly due to a read error. V and J are TRBV6-5 and TRBJ2-2; perhaps TRBD1 as D (6 bases). This CDR3 is 16 amino acids long. Germline lookup yields CDR1 MNHEY and CDR2 SVGAGI. The CDR3 is CASSRSRTVNTWELFF. The DNA of the CDR3 is TGTGCCAGCAGCCGCAGTCGGACAGTGAACACCTGGGAGCTGTTTTTC.

The V and J genes are TRBV11-2 and TRBJ2-7, with TRBD2 matching 10 bases. Germline CDR1 reads SGHAT; CDR2 reads FQNNGV. The CDR3 has 15 residues. The V and J ends lost 9 bases and 2 bases, in that order; junction bases with no gene match: 10. The CDR3 spells CASSLGLALTYEQYF. DNA for the CDR3: TGTGCCAGTAGCCTGGGACTAGCGCTTACCTACGAGCAGTACTTC.